A single sample gave rise to the 21 T cell receptor beta chains below, sequenced in a study of T cells in localized non-small cell lung cancer. Sequencing was performed with immunoSEQ multiplex PCR; in TCRdb, only in-frame clones are kept and a portion is missing. Here the sample spans 25,000 or so clones, more than 75% being singletons. The material sequenced was PBMCs, taken before any cancer treatment. Receptors originate from a man between 40 and 69 years old with stage II lung adenocarcinoma.

This clone was found a few times. The V gene is TRBV9, the J gene TRBJ1-2; D is unclear. Trimming left V 3 bases short and J 5 bases short, with 23 bases between. The CDR3 covers 17 residues. CDR1 is SGDLS, CDR2 YYNGEE, per germline. CDR3 nucleotide sequence: TGTGCCAGCAGCGCTGCTTCGGCAGGCGGCTTTAGGTATGGCTACACCTTC. Its protein product is CASSAASAGGFRYGYTF.

This clone has a single count. This rearrangement joins TRBV7-9 to TRBJ2-5; D is possibly TRBD1 or TRBD2 (5 bases each). The CDR3 totals 19 residues. The germline CDR1 and CDR2 sequences are SEHNR and FQNEAQ (reference sequence). The ends were cut back, 1 base at V and 4 bases at J, with 25 bases in the middle. The CDR3 DNA follows: TGTGCCAGCAGCTTAGGTAATCGGGTCGGCAGGGAGCTAGGAGAGACCCAGTACTTC. Translation gives CASSLGNRVGRELGETQYF.

J is TRBJ2-1 and V is TRBV14, with D possibly TRBD2 on 6 matching bases. V shed 1 base and J shed 6 bases, with 13 bases lying between them. The CDR3 has 15 residues. CDR1 is SGHDN, CDR2 FVKESK, per germline. CDR3 bases: TGTGCCAGCAGCCAAGGTGGTCGGCGGGGCAATGAGCAGTTCTTC. This translates into CASSQGGRRGNEQFF.

This clone was seen just once. This chain links TRBV6-1 with TRBJ1-6, with D possibly matching TRBD1 (5 bases). CDR1 MNHNS and CDR2 SASEGT come from the germline V gene. The CDR3 sequence is 12 residues long. V lost 3 bases and J lost 8, with 5 bases in between. CDR3 in DNA: TGTGCCAGCAGTGACAGGGATTCACCCCTCCACTTT. It yields the protein CASSDRDSPLHF.

The J gene is TRBJ2-7, the V gene TRBV27; TRBD2 might be the D (5 bases). Trimming removed 1 base at V and 0 bases at J, with 16 bases between. The CDR3 length is 17 residues. In germline, CDR1 is MNHEY, CDR2 SMNVEV (reference sequence). The CDR3: CASSLFGERRGSYEQYF. The CDR3 DNA sequence: TGTGCCAGCAGTTTATTCGGGGAACGACGGGGCTCCTACGAGCAGTACTTC.

The V and J genes are TRBV9 and TRBJ2-3; TRBD2 is a possible D gene (6 bases). V gave up 2 bases and J gave up 6 bases, with 19 bases separating them. The germline V gene encodes CDR1 SGDLS and CDR2 YYNGEE. The CDR3 consists of 16 residues. The CDR3 reads CASSVSSGPTADTQYF. CDR3 bases: TGTGCCAGCAGCGTGAGTAGCGGTCCTACGGCGGATACGCAGTATTTT.

The CDR3: CASSYGRAGGNTEAFF. The CDR3 DNA is TGTGCCAGCAGTTACGGTAGGGCAGGTGGGAACACTGAAGCTTTCTTT. This chain connects TRBV6-5 to TRBJ1-1, with D hard to call. Germline lookup yields CDR1 MNHEY and CDR2 SVGAGI. The CDR3 consists of 16 residues. V was cut by 2 bases and J by 1 base, with 14 bases left in between.

The chain links TRBV15 to TRBJ1-4; no reliable D call. The CDR3 is made up of 15 amino acids. The V gene lost 0 bases and the J gene lost 4 bases, with 9 bases spanning the gap. Germline-derived CDR1 and CDR2 are LNHNV and YYDKDF (reference sequence). CDR3 amino acids: CATSRDTVDNEKLFF. The CDR3 DNA sequence: TGTGCCACCAGCAGAGATACGGTTGATAATGAAAAACTGTTTTTT.

This clone appeared once. The chain joins TRBV7-9 to TRBJ2-7, with TRBD2 identical over 12 bases. CDR3 size: 15 residues. CDR1 and CDR2 from the germline V gene are SEHNR and FQNEAQ (reference sequence). V lost 5 bases, J lost 2 bases, and 4 bases stayed unmatched. The CDR3 sequence: CASSRASGRAYEQYF. The CDR3 nucleotides are TGTGCCAGCAGCAGAGCTAGCGGGAGGGCCTACGAGCAGTACTTC.

This chain uses TRBV5-8 with TRBJ2-5; 10 bases line up with TRBD1. V was clipped by 1 base and J by 3 bases; unmatched bases: 6. CDR3 length equals 16 residues. The germline V gene encodes CDR1 SGHTS and CDR2 YDEGEE. In nucleotides, the CDR3 is TGTGCCAGCAGCTTGCCTGGGACAGGGGTAAAAGAGACCCAGTACTTC. It translates to CASSLPGTGVKETQYF.

The chain combines TRBV5-1 with TRBJ2-1; D is uncertain. The CDR3 runs 14 residues. CDR1 and CDR2 from the germline V gene are SGHRS and YFSETQ. Trimming cost V 0 bases and J 5 bases, with 9 bases left between them. The CDR3 nucleotides are TGCGCCAGCAGCTTGGTCGTCTCAGACAATGAGCAGTTCTTC. Translated: CASSLVVSDNEQFF.

The V call is TRBV5-4, the J call TRBJ2-2; 11 nucleotides agree with TRBD2. J gave up 6 bases and V 2 bases, and 6 bases lay outside the gene matches. CDR3 length: 16 amino acids. Germline CDR1 and CDR2: SGHNT and YYREEE (reference sequence). CDR3 DNA sequence: TGTGCCAGCAGCTTCGGGACTAGCGGTTGGGCCGGGGAGCTGTTTTTT. Translated: CASSFGTSGWAGELFF.

The chain couples TRBV5-1 to TRBJ2-3; 8 nucleotides agree with TRBD1. Per germline, CDR1 SGHRS and CDR2 YFSETQ. The J segment lost 3 bases and the V segment lost 4 bases, leaving 4 bases of the junction unmatched. The CDR3 is 14 residues long. CDR3 in DNA: TGCGCCAGCAGCCGACAGGGGTCGACAGATACGCAGTATTTT. This gives the protein CASSRQGSTDTQYF.

V usage is TRBV4-2 and J usage is TRBJ2-3; D is possibly TRBD1 (5 bases). The CDR3 loop spans 17 amino acids. CDR1 and CDR2 from the germline V gene are LGHNA and YNFKEQ. V was trimmed by 0 bases and J by 1 base, leaving 14 bases between them. CDR3 nucleotides: TGTGCCAGCAGCCAAGAATGGACGGTAGGGGGCACAGATACGCAGTATTTT. Translating gives CASSQEWTVGGTDTQYF.

This clone was observed once. The V and J genes are TRBV7-9 and TRBJ1-1; a weak D match, TRBD1 (6 bases). Germline loops: CDR1 SEHNR, CDR2 FQNEAQ (reference sequence). The germline V and J ends were trimmed by 5 bases and 0 bases, with 13 bases remaining between them. The CDR3 spans 15 residues. CDR3: CASSGRGPLNTEAFF. CDR3 nucleotide sequence: TGTGCCAGCAGCGGCCGGGGGCCGCTGAACACTGAAGCTTTCTTT.

This clone has a handful of counts. The chain couples TRBV9 to TRBJ1-1, with a weak D call TRBD1 (6 bases). Looked up from germline, CDR1 is SGDLS and CDR2 is YYNGEE. V dropped 3 bases and J dropped 5 bases, with 17 bases sitting between them. This CDR3 has 15 residues. This chain's CDR3 is CASSERQVGVTEAFF. CDR3 in DNA: TGTGCCAGCAGCGAGCGACAGGTTGGGGTTACTGAAGCTTTCTTT.

This chain joins TRBV6-5 and TRBJ1-2; the match to TRBD1 covers 9 bases. The germline V gene has CDR1 MNHEY and CDR2 SVGAGI. Trimming removed 6 bases from V and 6 bases from J; junction bases left unmatched: 5. The CDR3 consists of 13 residues. The CDR3 sequence: CASSSGQGNGYTF. CDR3 DNA: TGTGCCAGCAGCTCAGGACAGGGGAATGGCTACACCTTC.

The gene calls are TRBV7-9 and TRBJ1-4, with D unresolved. This CDR3 comprises 16 residues. V was cut by 0 bases and J by 7 bases, with 15 bases left in between. The V gene's germline CDR1 is SEHNR and CDR2 FQNEAQ (reference sequence). CDR3 coding DNA: TGTGCCAGCAGCTTAGCATATAGCCAAGATACTGAAAAACTGTTTTTT. It yields the protein CASSLAYSQDTEKLFF.

This clone was recorded a few times. The gene calls are TRBV21-1 and TRBJ1-1. TRBV21-1 is an annotated pseudogene. The CDR3 spans 13 residues. CDR3 DNA sequence: TGTGCCAGCAGCAAGAAGGGGAACACTGAAGCTTTCTTT. Its translation is CASSKKGNTEAFF.

This chain links TRBV5-8 with TRBJ2-2, with 8 bases lining up with TRBD2. The germline CDR1 and CDR2 sequences are SGHTS and YDEGEE. V gave up 4 bases and J gave up 13 bases; unmatched junction bases: 6. The CDR3 covers 12 residues. The chain's CDR3 is CASSAGGNGLFF. DNA for the CDR3: TGTGCCAGCAGCGCGGGGGGCAATGGGCTGTTTTTT.

The CDR3 region has the DNA TGCGCCAGCAGCTTGGTAGCAGGTCGTCTAGATACGCAGTATTTT. This encodes CASSLVAGRLDTQYF. This chain connects TRBV5-1 to TRBJ2-3; no clear D gene. Germline V gene sequence: CDR1 SGHRS, CDR2 YFSETQ. This CDR3 comprises 15 residues. The V and J ends lost 0 bases and 5 bases respectively, with 13 bases between them.